This TCR beta chain is from a study of a mutant IDH1 vaccine in newly diagnosed glioma. Turning to the study itself: The treated group averaged about 44 years old and was about 60% male, about 38% female.

Stated time point: baseline, week 1 (first vaccination visit). The treatment was: pre-vaccination baseline after standard-of-care therapy. Astrocytomas found in donors were new, WHO grade 3 or 4, IDH1-mutant and ATRX-lost. The data were produced by immunoSEQ multiplex PCR, yet TCRdb's version contains in-frame clones alone and is incomplete. Of 20,000 to 25,000 clones listed, around 82% are singletons. Germline V gene sequence: CDR1 SGHTA, CDR2 FQGNSA. Unmatched junction bases numbered 4, after V lost 2 bases and J lost 4 bases. The CDR3 loop spans 15 amino acids. The chain is built from TRBV7-2 and TRBJ1-2, with 10 positions matching TRBD1. The sequence was collected from a middle-aged man with glioma. This sample comprised PBMCs, obtained from a glioma patient treated with radiotherapy, temozolomide or both. CDR3 region: CASSLTGQGTYGYTF. CDR3 nucleotide sequence: TGTGCCAGCAGCTTAACGGGACAGGGGACCTATGGCTACACCTTC.